What follows is one T cell receptor beta chain and its context. Its specificity is unknown. This record belongs to a study of cytomegalovirus exposure and HLA in healthy donors. Study results and caveats: The authors later found most CMV-associated TCR beta chains appeared HLA-restricted. In an earlier analysis, about 90% or about 30%: the productive usage of most TCR beta V segments.

Vbeta (60) and Jbeta (13) primers were used in the PCR. Repertoires were generated with immunoSEQ multiplex PCR, while TCRdb's copy carries only in-frame clones and drops some. The table records about 200,000 clones, 76% of them present only once. The sample taken for sequencing was PBMCs. This sequence was found in a man aged 18 to 30 in good health and CMV-seronegative.

CDR3 sequence: CASSPNRLGAGENIQYF. The CDR3 nucleotides read TGTGCCAGCTCACCAAATAGGTTGGGGGCCGGCGAAAACATTCAGTACTTC. The chain recombines TRBV18 with TRBJ2-4; D might be TRBD1 (6 bases). Germline V gene data show CDR1 as KGHSH and CDR2 as LQKENI. V was cut by 2 bases and J by 5 bases, with 19 bases left in between. The CDR3 totals 17 residues.